This entry lists 24 T cell receptor beta chains sequenced from one sample in a study of blood T cell repertoires in COVID-19 (dated by TCRdb to 2018 to 2021). The library relied on the immunoSEQ multiplex PCR assay. Here the immuneACCESS table is served through TCRdb, limited to in-frame sequences with V and J called. Missing clones are a known gap in these copies; in checked studies unresolved V genes cover under half, and the rest lacks a known reason. This sample holds 250,000 to 300,000 clones; just under 90% were observed only once. In total, the top ten clones hold 2.5% to 3.5% of the sample. The specimen sequenced was PBMCs or T cells enriched from blood (not recorded which). The source of these receptors is a woman aged 45-65 years who had been exposed to COVID-19.

The CDR3 loop is CASSLQGRNYNSPLHF. CDR3 DNA: TGTGCCAGCAGCCTTCAGGGGCGTAACTATAATTCACCCCTCCACTTT. V and J are TRBV11-2 and TRBJ1-6; D perhaps matches TRBD1 (6 bases). This CDR3 is built from 16 residues. Trimming stripped 5 bases from V and 3 bases from J, with 14 bases between. Germline lookup yields CDR1 SGHAT and CDR2 FQNNGV.

The V and J genes are TRBV19 and TRBJ1-1; no definite D call. CDR1 is LNHDA and CDR2 is SQIVND in the germline V gene (reference sequence). The V end lost 3 bases, the J end lost 0 bases, and 2 bases lay between the germline ends. This CDR3 has 12 amino acids. In nucleotides, the CDR3 is TGTGCCAGTAGTATCGTGAACACTGAAGCTTTCTTT. The encoded protein is CASSIVNTEAFF.

V is TRBV9 and J is TRBJ1-6, with D perhaps TRBD1 (5 bases). Germline assignment: CDR1 SGDLS and CDR2 YYNGEE. The CDR3 consists of 16 residues. V was pared by 0 bases and J by 7 bases, with 14 bases between. The CDR3 nucleotides are TGTGCCAGCAGCGTAGGGACGGGGGGGAGGAATTCACCCCTCCACTTT. This sequence encodes CASSVGTGGRNSPLHF.

J is TRBJ2-6 and V is TRBV21-1; the table's TRBD1 call for D was not verified on the DNA. TRBV21-1 is termed a pseudogene. The CDR3 covers 21 residues. Here the CDR3 reads CASSKRQPTTGASHGANVLTF. CDR3 bases: TGTGCCAGCAGCAAAAGACAACCTACGACAGGGGCGTCCCATGGGGCCAACGTCCTGACTTTC.

CDR3 sequence (DNA): TGCGCCAGCTCGGGACTAGCGGGGTCAGATACGCAGTATTTT. It is translated as CASSGLAGSDTQYF. J is TRBJ2-3 and V is TRBV5-1; 13 bases agree with TRBD2. This CDR3 is built from 14 residues. V trimming: 7 bases; J trimming: 4 bases; junction bases outside the gene matches: 3. The V gene's germline CDR1 is SGHRS and CDR2 YFSETQ. Looking up the rest from reference TRBV5-1 and TRBJ2-3 gives the full variable domain: KAGVTQTPRYLIKTRGQQVTLSCSPISGHRSVSWYQQTPGQGLQFLFEYFSETQRNKGNFPGRFSGRQFSNSRSEMNVSTLELGDSALYLCASSGLAGSDTQYFGPGTRLTVL.

The chain uses TRBV7-9 and TRBJ2-6; no definite D call. Per germline, CDR1 SEHNR and CDR2 FQNEAQ (reference sequence). The CDR3 extends over 14 amino acids. V was clipped by 8 bases and J by 2 bases, with 10 bases between them. CDR3 loop: CASFRGPGANVLTF. CDR3 coding DNA: TGTGCCAGCTTTCGCGGCCCTGGGGCCAACGTCCTGACTTTC.

The chain carries TRBV28 and TRBJ2-1, with D maybe TRBD2 (6 bases). V lost 6 bases, J lost 6 bases, and 18 bases lay in between. The CDR3 loop spans 15 amino acids. Germline loops: CDR1 MDHEN, CDR2 SYDVKM. This CDR3 is CASRQPGLETNEQFF. CDR3 nucleotides: TGTGCCAGCAGACAACCGGGACTGGAGACCAATGAGCAGTTCTTC.

This chain links TRBV19 with TRBJ1-5; D perhaps matches TRBD1 (5 bases). Trimming removed 6 bases from V and 0 bases from J, with 15 bases in between. The CDR3 totals 16 residues. The germline V gene has CDR1 LNHDA and CDR2 SQIVND (reference sequence). The CDR3 loop is CASSSSPGVSNQPQHF. The CDR3 DNA reads as TGTGCCAGTAGCTCCAGTCCGGGGGTTAGCAATCAGCCCCAGCATTTT.

This chain connects TRBV28 to TRBJ2-5, with D perhaps matching TRBD1 (5 bases). Germline V lookup: CDR1 MDHEN, CDR2 SYDVKM. This CDR3 contains 15 residues. The ends were cut back, 2 bases at V and 3 bases at J, with 13 bases in the middle. The CDR3 nucleotides are TGTGCCAGCAGTTTAGCCCAGGAAGGGGAAGAGACCCAGTACTTC. This encodes CASSLAQEGEETQYF.

J is TRBJ1-6 and V is TRBV6-4; 7 nucleotides agree with TRBD1. This CDR3 is built from 13 residues. V lost 6 bases to trimming and J lost 7 bases; unmatched junction nucleotides: 3. Germline lookup yields CDR1 MRHNA and CDR2 SNTAGT. The CDR3 spells CASRRQGNSPLHF. The CDR3, as DNA: TGTGCCAGCAGAAGACAGGGAAATTCACCCCTCCACTTT.

V gene TRBV5-4 combines with J gene TRBJ1-2; 8 positions match TRBD1. CDR3 length: 16 amino acids. The V gene's germline CDR1 is SGHNT and CDR2 YYREEE (reference sequence). The V segment lost 0 bases and the J segment 8 bases; nucleotides outside the gene matches: 12. The CDR3 nucleotides are TGTGCCAGCAGCTTGGGGGCCAACGGACAGGGAGACGGCTACACCTTC. Amino acid sequence: CASSLGANGQGDGYTF. The full variable domain, rest sourced from reference TRBV5-4 and TRBJ1-2, is ETGVTQSPTHLIKTRGQQVTLRCSSQSGHNTVSWYQQALGQGPQFIFQYYREEENGRGNFPPRFSGLQFPNYSSELNVNALELDDSALYLCASSLGANGQGDGYTFGSGTRLTVV.

The rearrangement joins TRBV7-6 to TRBJ2-2; TRBD2 is a possible D gene (5 bases). The germline CDR1 and CDR2 sequences are SGHVS and FNYEAQ. The ends were cut back, 1 base at V and 0 bases at J, with 6 bases in the middle. The CDR3 runs to 15 residues. CDR3 in DNA: TGTGCCAGCAGCTTAGGAGGGTCGAACACCGGGGAGCTGTTTTTT. Its protein product is CASSLGGSNTGELFF.

This chain links TRBV7-9 with TRBJ2-5, with 8 bases lining up with TRBD2. After removal of 5 bases from V and 2 bases from J, the junction contained 4 bases not matched to a gene. CDR3 length: 14 amino acids. Germline V gene lookup returns CDR1 SEHNR and CDR2 FQNEAQ (reference sequence). As DNA, the CDR3 is TGTGCCAGCAGCCCGGCGGGGGGTCAAGAGACCCAGTACTTC. It codes for CASSPAGGQETQYF.

V is TRBV29-1 and J is TRBJ1-1; D is undetermined. Germline V gives CDR1 SQVTM, CDR2 ANQGSEA. The length of the CDR3 is 12 residues. The CDR3: CRGGKGNTEAFF. As DNA, the CDR3 is TGCAGGGGAGGGAAAGGGAACACTGAAGCTTTCTTT.

V and J are TRBV27 and TRBJ2-7, with a weak D call TRBD1 (8 bases). Germline V CDR1 and CDR2: MNHEY, SMNVEV (reference sequence). CDR3 length equals 16 residues. The V gene lost 0 bases and the J gene lost 4 bases, with 16 bases spanning the gap. In DNA, the CDR3 is TGTGCCAGCAGTTTATCCCGCAGGGGGCGGGAGTACGAGCAGTACTTC. This gives the protein CASSLSRRGREYEQYF.

In this sample, this clone turned up once. The chain recombines TRBV5-4 with TRBJ2-2; 7 bases fit TRBD1. CDR1 and CDR2 from the germline V gene are SGHNT and YYREEE (reference sequence). This CDR3 spans 15 amino acids. Unmatched junction bases numbered 9, after V lost 4 bases and J lost 6 bases. This chain's CDR3 is CASSRDSPSPGELFF. CDR3 nucleotides: TGTGCCAGCAGCCGGGACAGCCCCTCCCCCGGGGAGCTGTTTTTT.

The table lists this clone with a few counts. This CDR3 reads CASSYEQGWGANVLTF. In nucleotides, the CDR3 is TGTGCCAGCAGCTACGAACAGGGATGGGGGGCCAACGTCCTGACTTTC. This chain joins TRBV5-4 and TRBJ2-6, with TRBD1 as a possible D gene (6 bases). The CDR3 sequence is 16 residues long. Trimming pared 3 bases from V and 4 bases from J, leaving 14 bases between. Germline V lookup: CDR1 SGHNT, CDR2 YYREEE (reference sequence).

The chain links TRBV27 to TRBJ2-7, with TRBD2 as a possible D gene (5 bases). Deletions cut 3 bases from V and 2 bases from J, with 14 bases between. The germline CDR1 and CDR2 sequences are MNHEY and SMNVEV (reference sequence). CDR3 length: 15 residues. The DNA for the CDR3 is TGTGCCAGCAGTTTGCACGGGAACCCGACCTACGAGCAGTACTTC. It is translated as CASSLHGNPTYEQYF.

The V and J genes are TRBV4-1 and TRBJ2-3; 7 bases match TRBD2. Germline CDR1 is MGHRA and CDR2 is YSYEKL. Trimming took 1 base from V and 2 from J; bases not matched to a gene: 6. The length of the CDR3 is 16 residues. Here the CDR3 reads CASSQAQRGFTDTQYF. The CDR3 DNA reads as TGCGCCAGCAGCCAAGCCCAGCGGGGCTTCACAGATACGCAGTATTTT.

The chain links TRBV5-1 to TRBJ1-3, with a tentative D call TRBD1 (5 bases). There are 16 residues in the CDR3. Germline values: CDR1 SGHRS, CDR2 YFSETQ. Trimming shortened V by 0 bases and J by 1 base, and 11 bases separated the two germline ends. Here the CDR3 reads CASSLGQTVSGNTIYF. The CDR3 DNA reads TGCGCCAGCAGCTTGGGGCAGACAGTTTCTGGAAACACCATATATTTT.

The chain links TRBV9 to TRBJ2-7; weak D call: TRBD2 (6 bases). The CDR3 runs 15 residues. The V gene's germline CDR1 is SGDLS and CDR2 YYNGEE. Deletions cut 0 bases from V and 2 bases from J, with 12 bases between. The CDR3 nucleotides read TGTGCCAGCAGCGTAGGTGGGGGGAATACCTACGAGCAGTACTTC. This translates into CASSVGGGNTYEQYF.

The V call is TRBV7-9, the J call TRBJ2-1, with TRBD2 identical over 8 bases. Trimming removed 2 bases from V and 2 bases from J; junction bases left unmatched: 8. The CDR3 covers 17 residues. The germline gives CDR1 SEHNR, CDR2 FQNEAQ (reference sequence). The CDR3 DNA is TGTGCCAGCAGCTTATCCGGGCGGGGGGCAGCCTACAATGAGCAGTTCTTC. It is translated as CASSLSGRGAAYNEQFF. Together with reference TRBV7-9 and TRBJ2-1, the CDR3 gives the full variable domain: DTGVSQNPRHKITKRGQNVTFRCDPISEHNRLYWYRQTLGQGPEFLTYFQNEAQLEKSRLLSDRFSAERPKGSFSTLEIQRTEQGDSAMYLCASSLSGRGAAYNEQFFGPGTRLTVL.

J is TRBJ2-7 and V is TRBV28; 9 bases align to TRBD1. Germline values: CDR1 MDHEN, CDR2 SYDVKM. Germline trimming cut 3 bases from V and 7 bases from J; bases unmatched to any gene: 13. This CDR3 has 16 residues. CDR3 residues: CASSLGQGVAGWEQYF. CDR3 DNA: TGTGCCAGCAGTTTGGGACAGGGCGTTGCCGGGTGGGAGCAGTACTTC.

The V gene is TRBV29-1, the J gene TRBJ2-5; D is perhaps TRBD1 (5 bases). V was trimmed by 4 bases and J by 1 base, leaving 7 bases between them. The CDR3 has 12 residues. CDR1 is SQVTM, CDR2 ANQGSEA, per germline. Here the CDR3 DNA reads TGCAGCGTTGGGACACCCCAAGAGACCCAGTACTTC. Translation: CSVGTPQETQYF.